This TCR beta chain comes out of a study of T cell changes during pregnancy in multiple sclerosis. Libraries were prepared by immunoSEQ multiplex PCR; TCRdb keeps only in-frame clonotypes and omits some of them. The sample consists of over 30,000 clones, approximately 90% of them appearing once. The sequence derives from a female donor with multiple sclerosis, enrolled in a pregnancy study. Sequencing was performed on CD8+ T cells from peripheral blood mononuclear cells, taken in the third trimester of pregnancy.

Here the CDR3 DNA reads TGTGCCAGCAGCGTACAGGGGAGGGCCGGGGAGCTGTTTTTT. Translation: CASSVQGRAGELFF. This chain links TRBV9 with TRBJ2-2, with D possibly being TRBD2 (7 bases). Per germline, CDR1 SGDLS and CDR2 YYNGEE. This CDR3 is 14 amino acids long. The germline V and J ends were trimmed by 1 base and 6 bases, with 10 bases remaining between them.